The clone carrying this T cell receptor (beta chain) was detected many times. This sample is part of a study of T cells in Graves' hyperthyroidism and ophthalmopathy. In the study overall: Peripheral blood was obtained at initial diagnosis, preceding any treatment.

V was trimmed by 5 bases and J by 3 bases, leaving 17 bases between them. CDR1 is MNHEY and CDR2 is SVGEGT in the germline V gene. The length of the CDR3 is 15 residues. Isolation of PBMCs was performed on around 10 ml fresh peripheral blood. Amplification of TCR beta CDR3 regions used RNA as the template. TCR CDR3 underwent first-round RT-PCR with the HTBI primer set. One entry per CDR3 protein, called by TCRdb with MiXCR from the multiplex PCR reads. There are hundreds of thousands of distinct CDR3 sequences in the sample; approximately 15% occur only once, and 13% lies in the top ten. The sequence derives from a man aged 18-30 years with Graves' ophthalmopathy. The sequencing input was blood. The rearrangement joins TRBV6-2 or TRBV6-3 to TRBJ2-7, with D hard to call. This chain's CDR3 is CASSPNWRKDYEQYF. CDR3 nucleotide sequence: TGTGCCAGCAGTCCTAATTGGCGGAAAGACTACGAGCAGTACTTC.